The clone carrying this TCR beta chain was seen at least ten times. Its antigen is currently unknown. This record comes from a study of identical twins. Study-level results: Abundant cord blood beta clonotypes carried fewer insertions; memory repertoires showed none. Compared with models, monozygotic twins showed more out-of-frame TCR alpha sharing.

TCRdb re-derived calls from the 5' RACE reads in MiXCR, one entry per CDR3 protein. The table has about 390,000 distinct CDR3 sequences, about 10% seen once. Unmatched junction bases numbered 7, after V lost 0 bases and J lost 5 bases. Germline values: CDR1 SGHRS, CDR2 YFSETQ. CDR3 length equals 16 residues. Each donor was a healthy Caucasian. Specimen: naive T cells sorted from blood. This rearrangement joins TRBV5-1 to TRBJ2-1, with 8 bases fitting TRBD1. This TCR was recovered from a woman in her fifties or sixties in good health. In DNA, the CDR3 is TGCGCCAGCAGCTTGGCCGGGGACAGGACTAACAATGAGCAGTTCTTC. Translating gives CASSLAGDRTNNEQFF.